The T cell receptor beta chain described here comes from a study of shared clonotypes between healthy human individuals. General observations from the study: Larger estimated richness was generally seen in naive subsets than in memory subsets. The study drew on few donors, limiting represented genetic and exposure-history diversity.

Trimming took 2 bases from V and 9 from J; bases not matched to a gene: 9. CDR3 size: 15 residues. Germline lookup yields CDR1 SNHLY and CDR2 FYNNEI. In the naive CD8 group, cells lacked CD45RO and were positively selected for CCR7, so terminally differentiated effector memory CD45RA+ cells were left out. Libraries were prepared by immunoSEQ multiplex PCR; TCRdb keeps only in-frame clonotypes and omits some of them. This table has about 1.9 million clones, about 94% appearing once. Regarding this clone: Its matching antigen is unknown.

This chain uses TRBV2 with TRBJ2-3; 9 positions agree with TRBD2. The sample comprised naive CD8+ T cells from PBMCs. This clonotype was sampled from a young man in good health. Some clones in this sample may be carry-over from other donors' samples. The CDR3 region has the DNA TGTGCCAGCAGTGAACGACTAGCGGTCCTGCGGACGCAGTATTTT. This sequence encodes CASSERLAVLRTQYF. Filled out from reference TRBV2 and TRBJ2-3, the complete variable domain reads EPEVTQTPSHQVTQMGQEVILRCVPISNHLYFYWYRQILGQKVEFLVSFYNNEISEKSEIFDDQFSVERPDGSNFTLKIRSTKLEDSAMYFCASSERLAVLRTQYFGPGTRLTVL.